The entry below gives a single TCR beta chain sequence along with its context. What it binds is unknown. UMIs and sample barcodes were carried by the TCR alpha and TCR beta cDNA libraries that 5'RACE produced using constant-segment primers. Each CDR3 protein gets one entry after TCRdb re-called the 5' RACE reads with MiXCR. The repertoire consists of fewer than 700,000 distinct CDR3 sequences, with about a sixth occurring once and the leading ten covering around 11%. Trimming took 4 bases from V and 1 from J, leaving 15 bases between them. The CDR3 sequence is 15 residues long. Germline CDR1 DFQATT, CDR2 SNEGSKA (reference sequence). The sample is drawn from a study of T-cell memory formation after mild COVID-19. Study outcomes and limitations: While clones contracting from day 15 to 85 were balanced between CD4 and CD8, later expanders leaned CD4+. CM and EM subsets held most contracting CD4+ clones; EMRA held CD8+ ones.

The receptor comes from an adult woman who had mild COVID-19 (a few samples of this study predate the infection). Cell type and time point are not known. Sequenced material: PBMCs or a T cell subset sorted from them (not recorded which). This chain connects TRBV20-1 to TRBJ2-3; possibly TRBD2 for D (6 bases). The CDR3, as DNA: TGCAGTGCTATGGCGGGAACGGCTGGCACAGATACGCAGTATTTT. Its translation is CSAMAGTAGTDTQYF.